The rows below give T cell receptor beta chains drawn from one sample of a study of tumor-infiltrating lymphocytes in primary liver carcinoma. TCRdb fed the multiplex PCR reads into MiXCR, producing one record per CDR3 protein. Here the sample spans nearly 50,000 distinct CDR3 sequences, about 80% being singletons. Sequenced sample: liver tumor tissue from sampling region 3. The receptor source for this set is a man between 35 and 55 years old with primary liver carcinoma and hepatitis B virus infection. Each CDR3 is given with its conserved first and last residue. A D gene is named only where the DNA matches it firmly. Clone size is not always given. Where it is, it says once, few, many or a class for expanded clones.

d_gene,v_gene,j_gene,abundance,CDR3nt,CDR3aa
TRBD1,TRBV7-8,TRBJ1-2,-,TGTGCCAACAGCTGGCCGACAGGGAAACACTATGGCTACACTTTC,CANSWPTGKHYGYTF
TRBD2,TRBV29-1,TRBJ2-3,-,TGCAGTGTTGATGGGGGGGAACGGGATAGGCAGTATTTT,CSVDGGERDRQYF
-,TRBV29-1,TRBJ1-4,-,TGCACCGCCGTACAGGGTACTAATGAAAAACTGTTTTTT,CTAVQGTNEKLFF
-,TRBV6-6,TRBJ2-1,-,TGTGCTAGCAGTTACGGCGAGAGAGCGGTTGAGCAGTTCTTC,CASSYGERAVEQFF
-,TRBV6-2/TRBV6-3,TRBJ2-3,-,TGTGCCAGCAATTACCTGGATGAAACAGATACGCAGTATTTT,CASNYLDETDTQYF
TRBD2,TRBV10-2,TRBJ2-7,-,TGCGCCAGCAGGCCTAGCGCGGGGGACGAGCAGTACTTC,CASRPSAGDEQYF
-,TRBV13,TRBJ2-1,-,TGTGCCAGCAACTTAGACCAGGGTCCGTTCTTC,CASNLDQGPFF
-,TRBV12-3/TRBV12-4,TRBJ1-3,-,TGTGCCAACAGCCTAGAGGGAGCCGGAAACACCATATATTTT,CANSLEGAGNTIYF
TRBD2,TRBV7-8,TRBJ2-2,-,TGTGCCAGCAGCGACGGACTAGCGGATACCGGGGAGCCGTTTTTT,CASSDGLADTGEPFF
-,TRBV10-2,TRBJ2-1,-,TGCGCCAGGAGTGAGTCCCGTGTCGGGCACGGTGAGCAGTTCTTC,CARSESRVGHGEQFF
-,TRBV6-1,TRBJ2-3,-,TGTGCCTGCAGTGTGTTACAGGGACCTGCTGAAGATACGCAGTATTTT,CACSVLQGPAEDTQYF
-,TRBV12-3/TRBV12-4,TRBJ2-7,-,TGTGCCAGCAGTCTCCCAGCGGTGCCCTACGAACAGTACTTC,CASSLPAVPYEQYF
TRBD1,TRBV6-5,TRBJ2-7,many,TGTGCCAGCAGCTCCACCGACAGGGGCTACGAGCAGTACTTC,CASSSTDRGYEQYF
TRBD1,TRBV6-1,TRBJ1-3,-,TGTGCCAGCGGTGTGACAGGGACTGGAAACATCATATATTTT,CASGVTGTGNIIYF
-,TRBV14,TRBJ1-4,-,TGTGCCAGCAACCAAGTCGTAGATGTTGCAACTAATGAAAAACTGTTTTTT,CASNQVVDVATNEKLFF
-,TRBV20-1,TRBJ2-7,-,TGCAGTGCTCCGACTATATGGGACAGTCGGCTTGGAGCGGGAAACGACGAGCAGTACTTC,CSAPTIWDSRLGAGNDEQYF
-,TRBV11-3,TRBJ2-3,-,TGTGCCAGCAGCTTAGGCGGACAGCCCACAAATACGCAGTGTTTT,CASSLGGQPTNTQCF
-,TRBV12-3/TRBV12-4,TRBJ2-5,few,TGTGCCAGCAGTGCCCCAGTCACACAAGAGACCCAGTGCTTC,CASSAPVTQETQCF
TRBD2,TRBV24-1,TRBJ2-3,-,TGTGCCACCACCCTGGGGCCGACTAGCGGGAGGGTGGCAGATACGCAGTATTTT,CATTLGPTSGRVADTQYF
TRBD1,TRBV4-2,TRBJ1-1,-,TGTGTCTGCAGCACTCACCGGGACAGGGGAATTTTCGACACTGAAGCTTTCTTT,CVCSTHRDRGIFDTEAFF
-,TRBV6-5,TRBJ2-1,-,TGTGCCAGCAGTTCACTAGCCTCCTGCAATGAGCAGTTTTTC,CASSSLASCNEQFF
-,TRBV4-1,TRBJ2-4,-,TGCGCAAGCAGCCAAGATTCGGGGTGGAGTAGCCCTGCCAAAAACATTCAGTACTTC,CASSQDSGWSSPAKNIQYF
TRBD2,TRBV29-1,TRBJ2-1,-,TGCAGCGATGACTTGTCTAGCGGATACAATGAGCAGTTCTTC,CSDDLSSGYNEQFF
-,TRBV12-3/TRBV12-4,TRBJ1-1,-,TGTACCGGCAGTGTCAGCAGTGACACTGAAGCTTTCTTT,CTGSVSSDTEAFF
-,TRBV4-2,TRBJ2-2,-,TGTGCCAACGGCCAAGACGAGGATGAGCAGTCAGCCGGGGAGCTGTTTTTT,CANGQDEDEQSAGELFF
-,TRBV29-1,TRBJ2-1,-,TGCAGCGGATTGCCGGGACTGGTGGTGGAAGAGCAGTTCTTC,CSGLPGLVVEEQFF
-,TRBV5-4,TRBJ2-7,few,TGTGCCAGCAGCTTAATAGAAACGGCCTACGAGCAGTACTTC,CASSLIETAYEQYF
TRBD2,TRBV4-2,TRBJ2-1,-,TGTGCCGGCAGCCAGGCGGACGGACTAGCCTACAATGAGCAGTTCTTC,CAGSQADGLAYNEQFF
TRBD2,TRBV6-5,TRBJ2-1,-,TGTGCCGGCAGTCCCTGGACTAGCGGTAGGGCCTGCGCCTACAATGAGCAGTTCTTC,CAGSPWTSGRACAYNEQFF